This T cell receptor beta chain was obtained from a study of untreated major depressive disorder. Study conclusions and caveats: TRBV05-01 (Vbeta 5.1) usage was higher in CD4+ T cells of depressed patients than controls.

To note about this clone: What it binds is not known.

V was shortened by 5 bases and J by 3 bases, with 11 bases between the two germline ends. The germline gives CDR1 SGHTA, CDR2 FQGNSA. This CDR3 comprises 14 residues. Each depressed patient was matched pairwise with a non-depressed control on sex, age, current smoking status and body mass index. No psychiatric drugs, including antidepressants, for at least 8 weeks beforehand. Generated by immunoSEQ multiplex PCR, the TCRdb table keeps only in-frame clones and is missing some. Of about 20,000 clones listed, more than 85% were seen once; the top ten hold less than 0.75%. The V call is TRBV7-2, the J call TRBJ1-3; tentatively, D is TRBD1 (5 bases). Sequenced input: CD4+ T cells from PBMCs. The clonotype was recovered from a woman in her 40s with major depressive disorder. CDR3 nucleotides: TGTGCCAGCAGCCGGGACGTTGGTGGAAACACCATATATTTT. Translation: CASSRDVGGNTIYF. The full variable domain, its missing parts supplied by reference TRBV7-2 and TRBJ1-3, is GAGVSQSPSNKVTEKGKDVELRCDPISGHTALYWYRQSLGQGLEFLIYFQGNSAPDKSGLPSDRFSAERTGGSVSTLTIQRTQQEDSAVYLCASSRDVGGNTIYFGEGSWLTVV.